The 14 T cell receptor beta chains given below trace back to one sample, sequenced in a study of human T cells and chemical hapten exposure. TCRdb itself ran the RACE reads through MiXCR, one entry per CDR3 protein. In the table there are under 150,000 distinct CDR3 sequences, around 10% of which are singletons. The time point is: patch test 1, 2 weeks after DPC sensitization. Treatment specified: therapeutic diphenylcyclopropenone sensitization with weekly scalp DPC. Sequenced material: whole blood, taken in connection with sensitization to the hapten diphenylcyclopropenone (DPC). The receptor source for this set is a woman in her forties or fifties with alopecia areata. Some clones in this sample may be carry-over from other donors' samples.

V usage is TRBV28 and J usage is TRBJ1-2, with 10 bases that match TRBD1. This CDR3 is built from 15 residues. Germline CDR1 and CDR2: MDHEN and SYDVKM. After removal of 6 bases from V and 2 bases from J, the junction contained 6 bases not matched to a gene. CDR3 residues: CASRRPTGGNYGYTF. Here the CDR3 DNA reads TGTGCCAGCAGGCGGCCGACAGGGGGCAACTATGGCTACACCTTC.

In its sample, this clonotype was seen many times. The J gene is TRBJ1-2, the V gene TRBV7-9; D is unclear. The CDR3 runs 14 residues. V was cut by 4 bases and J by 2 bases, with 11 bases left in between. Germline V gives CDR1 SEHNR, CDR2 FQNEAQ (reference sequence). The CDR3 reads CASSSSPQNYGYTF. CDR3 DNA: TGTGCCAGCAGCTCATCTCCGCAGAACTATGGCTACACCTTC.

The table lists this clonotype with many counts. The chain has TRBV11-2 and TRBJ1-1, with D unresolved. Germline V lookup: CDR1 SGHAT, CDR2 FQNNGV. Trimming cost V 4 bases and J 0 bases, with 12 bases left between them. This CDR3 spans 15 amino acids. The CDR3 nucleotides read TGTGCCAGCAGCTCGCGGAGGGATTTGAACACTGAAGCTTTCTTT. Translated, it gives CASSSRRDLNTEAFF.

The V call is TRBV29-1, the J call TRBJ2-1, with D possibly being TRBD1 (6 bases). The V end was cut by 7 bases, the J end by 0 bases, with 13 bases between. The CDR3 extends over 14 amino acids. Looked up from germline, CDR1 is SQVTM and CDR2 is ANQGSEA. CDR3 bases: TGCAGCGCCAGACAGGTGAGCTCCTACAATGAGCAGTTCTTC. Its translation: CSARQVSSYNEQFF.

This clonotype was detected ten times or more. The gene calls are TRBV18 and TRBJ2-4; 11 nucleotides match TRBD2. J gave up 2 bases and V 2 bases, and 5 bases lay outside the gene matches. CDR1 KGHSH and CDR2 LQKENI come from the germline V gene. There are 17 residues in the CDR3. The CDR3 bases are TGTGCCAGCTCACCAACTAGCGGGAGCGGGTCCAAAAACATTCAGTACTTC. Its translation is CASSPTSGSGSKNIQYF.

This clonotype has a handful of counts. J is TRBJ1-2 and V is TRBV11-2; weak D call: TRBD1 (5 bases). This CDR3 has 16 residues. Trimming removed 5 bases at V and 3 bases at J, with 19 bases between. In germline, CDR1 is SGHAT, CDR2 FQNNGV. CDR3 sequence (DNA): TGTGCCAGCAGCCTATATACCCGGGACGGACACTATGGCTACACCTTC. Translating gives CASSLYTRDGHYGYTF.

The V gene is TRBV5-1, the J gene TRBJ2-3; no clear D. The V gene's germline CDR1 is SGHRS and CDR2 YFSETQ. Trimming took off 3 bases at V and 5 bases at J, with 4 bases between the two ends. This CDR3 has 11 amino acids. The CDR3 sequence: CASSWGDTQYF. For the CDR3, the DNA is TGCGCCAGCAGCTGGGGAGATACGCAGTATTTT.

This clonotype has at least ten counts. The chain combines TRBV28 with TRBJ1-2; D ambiguous. V gave up 2 bases and J gave up 7 bases, with 11 bases separating them. Germline values: CDR1 MDHEN, CDR2 SYDVKM. The CDR3 extends over 13 amino acids. The CDR3 is CASSLSFGRGYTF. The CDR3 coding sequence is TGTGCCAGCAGTTTAAGTTTCGGGCGTGGCTACACCTTC.

The chain has TRBV27 and TRBJ1-2; D is perhaps TRBD1 (6 bases). This CDR3 region has 15 residues. Looked up from germline, CDR1 is MNHEY and CDR2 is SMNVEV (reference sequence). V was trimmed by 6 bases and J by 2 bases, leaving 16 bases between them. CDR3 in DNA: TGTGCCAGCAGGCCAAAGGAAGGACAGAACTATGGCTACACCTTC. This gives the protein CASRPKEGQNYGYTF.

Ten or more counts support this clonotype. The V and J genes are TRBV10-2 and TRBJ2-3, with TRBD1 matching over 8 bases. With V trimmed by 3 bases and J by 2 bases, 4 bases remained unmatched. Germline CDR1 is WSHSY and CDR2 is SAAADI. The CDR3 consists of 15 residues. The CDR3 reads CASSDGTGATDTQYF. The CDR3 DNA reads TGCGCCAGCAGTGATGGGACAGGAGCCACAGATACGCAGTATTTT.

This clonotype was seen ten or more times. The CDR3 DNA reads as TGTGCCGCATCCCTTAATGGACAGCTTAATGGCTACACCTTC. Protein: CAASLNGQLNGYTF. V usage is TRBV28 and J usage is TRBJ1-2, with D maybe TRBD1 (6 bases). Germline CDR1 MDHEN, CDR2 SYDVKM. Between the trimmed V and J ends, which lost 11 bases and 6 bases, there was a span of 22 bases. CDR3 size: 14 residues.

Ten or more counts support this clonotype. V gene TRBV29-1 combines with J gene TRBJ2-5, with D unclear. The germline V and J ends were trimmed by 2 bases and 5 bases, with 9 bases remaining between them. This CDR3 has 12 residues. Germline lookup yields CDR1 SQVTM and CDR2 ANQGSEA. The CDR3 loop reads CSVERSGETQYF. The DNA of the CDR3 is TGCAGCGTTGAAAGGTCTGGGGAGACCCAGTACTTC.

The gene calls are TRBV18 and TRBJ2-2; D is ambiguous. The CDR3 runs to 15 residues. Trimming took 1 base from V and 4 from J, leaving 10 bases between them. Germline V lookup: CDR1 KGHSH, CDR2 LQKENI. The CDR3 region has the DNA TGTGCCAGCTCACCACGCCAGACGGTCACCGGGGAGCTGTTTTTT. Its translation: CASSPRQTVTGELFF.

This chain connects TRBV28 to TRBJ2-7; D is undetermined. The V and J ends lost 6 bases and 7 bases respectively, with 10 bases between them. CDR1 and CDR2 from the germline V gene are MDHEN and SYDVKM. This CDR3 contains 11 residues. The CDR3 nucleotides read TGTGCCAGCAGCGATCCGAGGGAGCAGTACTTC. Its protein product is CASSDPREQYF.